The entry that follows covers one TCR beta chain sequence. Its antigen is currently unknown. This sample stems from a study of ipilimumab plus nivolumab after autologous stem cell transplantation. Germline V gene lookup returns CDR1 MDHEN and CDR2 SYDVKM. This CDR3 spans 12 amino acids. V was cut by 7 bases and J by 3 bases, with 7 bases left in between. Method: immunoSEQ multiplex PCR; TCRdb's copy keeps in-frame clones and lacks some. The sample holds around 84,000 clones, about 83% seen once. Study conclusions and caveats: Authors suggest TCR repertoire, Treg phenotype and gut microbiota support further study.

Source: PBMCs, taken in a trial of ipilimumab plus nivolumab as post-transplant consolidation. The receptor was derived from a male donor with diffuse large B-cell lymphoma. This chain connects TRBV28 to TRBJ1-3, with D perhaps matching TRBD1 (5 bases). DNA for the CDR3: TGTGCCAGCACCGGGGGTGGAAACACCATATATTTT. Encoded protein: CASTGGGNTIYF.